This is a list of T cell receptor beta chains from one sample in a study of metastatic and nonmetastatic thyroid tumors. TCRdb re-called clones via MiXCR from the PCR reads. Among about 25,000 clones listed, more than 20% were seen once. The sequenced sample was blood. The source is a male donor with papillary thyroid cancer or a benign thyroid nodule (not recorded which). Some clones in this sample may be carry-over from other donors' samples. The CDR3 runs from the conserved cysteine through the conserved F or W. D genes are given only for firm matches. Rows give clone size only sometimes, using once, few, many, or a class for an expanded clone.

V	D	J	size	CDR3	DNA
TRBV30	.	TRBJ2-1	many	CAWSPLRGQLSYNEQFF	TGTGCCTGGAGCCCTCTGAGGGGTCAGCTCTCCTACAATGAGCAGTTCTTC
TRBV14	.	TRBJ2-7	many	CASSQIGQIYEQYF	TGTGCCAGCAGCCAGATCGGACAGATCTACGAGCAGTACTTC
TRBV11-3	.	TRBJ2-7	.	CASSSAPVRGLYEQYF	TGTGCCAGCAGCTCCGCCCCCGTTAGGGGCCTCTACGAGCAGTACTTC
TRBV12-3/TRBV12-4	.	TRBJ2-1	large	CASSVDRANNEQFF	TGTGCCAGCAGTGTGGACAGAGCTAACAATGAGCAGTTCTTC
TRBV4-1	TRBD1	TRBJ2-7	medium-sized	CASSHGQGGTYEQYF	TGCGCCAGCAGCCACGGACAGGGGGGGACCTACGAGCAGTACTTC
TRBV6-1	.	TRBJ1-5	.	CASSEQFTGIIQPQHF	TGTGCCAGCAGTGAACAATTCACAGGGATCATTCAGCCCCAGCATTTT
TRBV18	.	TRBJ2-6	many	CASPEGQNLSGANVLTF	TGTGCCAGCCCGGAGGGACAGAACCTTTCTGGGGCCAACGTCCTGACTTTC
TRBV4-2	TRBD2	TRBJ2-7	medium-sized	CASSPSSGTSLHEQYF	TGTGCCAGCAGCCCTTCCTCCGGGACTAGTTTACACGAGCAGTACTTC
TRBV20-1	TRBD1	TRBJ1-1	.	CSARDSGQGRYEAFF	TGCAGTGCTAGAGATAGCGGACAGGGGAGGTATGAAGCTTTCTTT
TRBV7-2	.	TRBJ2-3	many	CASSLSLADRVADTQYF	TGTGCCAGCAGCTTATCCTTGGCAGATCGGGTGGCAGATACGCAGTATTTT
TRBV12-5	TRBD1	TRBJ1-1	many	CASGWPPGGSAFF	TGTGCTAGTGGTTGGCCCCCAGGGGGGTCTGCTTTCTTT
TRBV9	.	TRBJ2-5	many	CASSVFTGNSGQETQYF	TGTGCCAGCAGCGTTTTTACAGGGAATTCGGGGCAAGAGACCCAGTACTTC
TRBV6-2/TRBV6-3	.	TRBJ2-3	.	CASSATDTDTQYF	TGTGCCAGCTCTGCCACGGATACAGATACGCAGTATTTT
TRBV6-1	.	TRBJ1-2	many	CASSEGQATFYGYTF	TGTGCCAGCAGTGAAGGACAGGCAACCTTCTATGGCTACACCTTC
TRBV6-2/TRBV6-3	TRBD2	TRBJ2-2	.	CASSSGLAVGELFF	TGTGCCAGCAGTTCAGGACTAGCGGTCGGGGAGCTGTTTTTT
TRBV30	.	TRBJ2-7	medium-sized	CAWNPGQLYEQYF	TGTGCCTGGAACCCCGGACAGCTCTACGAGCAGTACTTC
TRBV5-1	.	TRBJ1-5	.	CASSPGGTDGNQPQHF	TGCGCCAGCAGCCCTGGCGGGACGGACGGCAATCAGCCCCAGCATTTT
TRBV19	.	TRBJ2-7	many	CASSNRLVGLGNEQYF	TGTGCCAGTAGTAATCGGCTCGTGGGTCTAGGGAACGAGCAGTACTTC
TRBV28	TRBD1	TRBJ2-1	few	CASSSDRGNYQFF	TGTGCCAGCAGTTCCGACAGGGGAAATTATCAGTTCTTC
TRBV7-7	TRBD2	TRBJ2-2	.	CASSLEGLAVTGELFF	TGTGCTAGCAGCTTAGAAGGTCTAGCGGTGACCGGGGAGCTGTTTTTT
TRBV19	TRBD1	TRBJ2-7	few	CASKPGQGSYEQYF	TGTGCCAGTAAGCCGGGACAGGGTTCCTACGAGCAGTACTTC
TRBV18	TRBD1	TRBJ1-3	few	CASAGQGSGNTIYF	TGTGCCAGCGCCGGACAGGGCTCTGGAAACACCATATATTTT
TRBV6-2/TRBV6-3	.	TRBJ1-1	few	CASRIHQGREFGTEAFF	TGTGCCAGCAGGATCCATCAGGGGAGAGAGTTCGGCACTGAAGCTTTCTTT
TRBV10-3	.	TRBJ2-1	medium-sized	CAIRGAGTIHEQFF	TGTGCCATCAGGGGGGCCGGGACTATTCATGAGCAGTTCTTC
TRBV11-3	.	TRBJ2-7	.	CASSGTNSYEQYF	TGTGCCAGCAGCGGGACAAACTCCTACGAGCAGTACTTC
TRBV19	.	TRBJ2-7	medium-sized	CASSTSGTGTYEQYF	TGTGCCAGTAGTACATCCGGGACCGGAACCTACGAGCAGTACTTC
TRBV7-9	TRBD1	TRBJ2-2	.	CASSFRDRDTGELFF	TGTGCCAGCAGCTTCCGGGACAGGGACACCGGGGAGCTGTTTTTT
TRBV6-1	.	TRBJ2-7	.	CASRPTREQYF	TGTGCCAGCAGGCCGACTCGGGAGCAGTACTTC
TRBV6-5	TRBD2	TRBJ2-3	many	CASSYSTRLAASTDTQYF	TGTGCCAGCAGTTACTCTACTAGACTAGCGGCTAGCACAGATACGCAGTATTTT
TRBV4-1	.	TRBJ1-2	.	CASSQDTHYGYTF	TGCGCCAGCAGCCAAGATACACACTATGGCTACACCTTC
TRBV20-1	TRBD1	TRBJ2-5	many	CSADEKDRAEETQYF	TGCAGTGCCGATGAAAAGGACAGGGCCGAGGAGACCCAGTACTTC
TRBV7-9	TRBD2	TRBJ2-7	.	CASSLGLAGVYEQYF	TGTGCCAGTAGCTTAGGACTAGCGGGAGTCTACGAGCAGTACTTC
TRBV20-1	TRBD2	TRBJ2-7	.	CSAPSGRASYEQYF	TGCAGTGCTCCCAGCGGGAGGGCTTCCTACGAGCAGTACTTC
TRBV28	TRBD1	TRBJ1-2	few	CASSLSDRGMGGYTF	TGTGCCAGCAGCCTCTCTGACAGGGGGATGGGTGGCTACACCTTC
TRBV6-1	.	TRBJ2-5	.	CASSEAWGWGETQYF	TGTGCCAGCAGTGAAGCGTGGGGTTGGGGGGAGACCCAGTACTTC
TRBV2	TRBD1	TRBJ1-2	.	CAITAVTGVDGYTF	TGTGCCATCACCGCCGTGACAGGGGTGGATGGCTACACCTTC
TRBV7-9	TRBD1	TRBJ1-3	many	CASSRLPGTVLKNGDTIYF	TGTGCCAGCAGCAGGTTACCCGGGACAGTTCTTAAAAACGGGGACACCATATATTTT
TRBV5-1	TRBD2	TRBJ2-5	.	CASSLSGLAGAQETHYF	TGCGCCAGTAGCTTGTCAGGACTAGCGGGGGCGCAAGAGACCCATTACTTC
TRBV20-1	TRBD1	TRBJ1-5	.	CSARRTGTKNQPQHF	TGCAGTGCTAGACGGACAGGGACGAAGAATCAGCCCCAGCATTTT
TRBV6-1	.	TRBJ2-7	many	CASSENGFRNAEQYF	TGTGCCAGCAGTGAAAATGGTTTCAGAAACGCCGAGCAGTACTTC
TRBV3-1	TRBD1	TRBJ2-1	many	CASSQMPGGNEQFF	TGTGCCAGCAGCCAGATGCCAGGGGGCAATGAGCAGTTCTTC
TRBV7-2	.	TRBJ1-2	many	CASSLVLQGRGYTF	TGTGCCAGCAGCTTAGTTCTCCAGGGCAGAGGCTACACCTTC
TRBV28	TRBD2	TRBJ2-6	few	CASSLPGGGSGANVLTF	TGTGCCAGCAGTTTGCCCGGCGGGGGGTCTGGGGCCAACGTCCTGACTTTC
TRBV20-1	.	TRBJ1-6	medium-sized	CSASGTSNSPLHF	TGCAGTGCATCCGGGACATCAAATTCACCCCTCCACTTT
TRBV6-2/TRBV6-3	.	TRBJ2-3	.	CAVMSRNWVDTQYF	TGTGCCGTTATGTCCAGGAATTGGGTTGATACGCAGTATTTT
TRBV6-4	.	TRBJ2-3	.	CASRAGGSTDTQYF	TGTGCCAGCAGAGCCGGGGGAAGCACAGATACGCAGTATTTT
TRBV9	.	TRBJ2-5	many	CASSDFMGLQETQYF	TGTGCCAGCAGCGACTTCATGGGACTCCAAGAGACCCAGTACTTC
TRBV11-1	TRBD2	TRBJ2-2	many	CASSLRRTSGRTSGELFF	TGTGCCAGCAGCTTAAGGAGGACCAGCGGGAGGACGAGCGGGGAGCTGTTTTTT
TRBV6-1	.	TRBJ1-5	many	CASLYMSFNQPQHF	TGTGCCAGCTTGTATATGTCCTTCAATCAGCCCCAGCATTTT
TRBV12-3/TRBV12-4	.	TRBJ2-1	many	CASSFRSGGLYNEQFF	TGTGCCAGCAGTTTTAGGAGTGGCGGGTTATACAATGAGCAGTTCTTC